Each of the 3 T cell receptor beta chains below was sequenced from the same sample in a study of T cells in Graves' hyperthyroidism and ophthalmopathy. The investigators amplified TCR beta CDR3 regions from RNA transcripts. Carried out on the TCR CDR3, a first-round RT-PCR used the HTBI primer set. TCRdb re-called the multiplex PCR reads through MiXCR, storing one row per CDR3 protein. The table includes hundreds of thousands of distinct CDR3 sequences, about 15% detected once. Source material: blood. The receptors originated from a woman in her forties with Graves' hyperthyroidism.

As for this clonotype: An end of the junction differs from the germline gene, which may be a read error. V and J are TRBV5-6 and TRBJ2-1; D is unresolved. This CDR3 is 15 amino acids long. The germline gives CDR1 SGHDT, CDR2 YYEEEE. For the CDR3, the DNA is TGTGCCAGCAGCTTGGGGATTCTAGGGTACAGTGAGCAGTTCTTC. Translation gives CASSLGILGYSEQFF. Based on the CDR3 plus reference TRBV5-6 and TRBJ2-1, the full variable domain is DAGVTQSPTHLIKTRGQQVTLRCSPKSGHDTVSWYQQALGQGPQFIFQYYEEEERQRGNFPDRFSGHQFPNYSSELNVNALLLGDSALYLCASSLGILGYSEQFFGPGTRLTVL.

The V and J genes are TRBV15 and TRBJ2-5; D may correspond to TRBD1 or TRBD2 (5 bases each). V was trimmed by 2 bases and J by 5 bases, leaving 18 bases between them. CDR3 size: 16 residues. Germline V gene data show CDR1 as LNHNV and CDR2 as YYDKDF (reference sequence). CDR3 residues: CATSRHRGRQGETQYF. CDR3 coding DNA: TGTGCCACCAGCAGACACCGGGGACGGCAAGGGGAGACCCAGTACTTC. The full variable domain, in which reference TRBV15 and TRBJ2-5 provide the parts outside the CDR3, is DAMVIQNPRYQVTQFGKPVTLSCSQTLNHNVMYWYQQKSSQAPKLLFHYYDKDFNNEADTPDNFQSRRPNTSFCFLDIRSPGLGDTAMYLCATSRHRGRQGETQYFGPGTRLLVL.

This clonotype was recorded only once. The rearrangement uses TRBV19 and TRBJ2-7; D gene unclear. Trimming removed 0 bases at V and 5 bases at J, with 11 bases between. CDR3 length: 14 amino acids. Germline V lookup: CDR1 LNHDA, CDR2 SQIVND (reference sequence). This chain's CDR3 is CASSIDLFGNEQYF. CDR3 in DNA: TGTGCCAGTAGTATAGACCTCTTCGGAAACGAGCAGTACTTC.